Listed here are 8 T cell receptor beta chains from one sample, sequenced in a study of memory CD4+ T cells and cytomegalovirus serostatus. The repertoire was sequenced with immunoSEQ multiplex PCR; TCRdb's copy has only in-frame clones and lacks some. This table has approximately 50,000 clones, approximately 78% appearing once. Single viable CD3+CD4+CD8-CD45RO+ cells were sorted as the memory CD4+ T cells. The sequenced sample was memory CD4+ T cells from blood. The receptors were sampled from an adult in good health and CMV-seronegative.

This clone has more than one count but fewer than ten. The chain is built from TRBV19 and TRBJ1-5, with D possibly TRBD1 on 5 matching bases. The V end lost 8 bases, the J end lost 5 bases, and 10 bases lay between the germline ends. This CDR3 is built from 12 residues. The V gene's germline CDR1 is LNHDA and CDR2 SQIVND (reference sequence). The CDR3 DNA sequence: TGTGCCAGTGGGGGAGGGGATCAGCCCCAGCATTTT. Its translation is CASGGGDQPQHF.

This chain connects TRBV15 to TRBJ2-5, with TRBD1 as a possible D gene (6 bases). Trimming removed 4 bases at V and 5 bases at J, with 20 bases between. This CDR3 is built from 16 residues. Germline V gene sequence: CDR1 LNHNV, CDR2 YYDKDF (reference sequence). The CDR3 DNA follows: TGTGCCACCAGCAACATTCCACAGGGTCGCATTGAGACCCAGTACTTC. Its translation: CATSNIPQGRIETQYF.

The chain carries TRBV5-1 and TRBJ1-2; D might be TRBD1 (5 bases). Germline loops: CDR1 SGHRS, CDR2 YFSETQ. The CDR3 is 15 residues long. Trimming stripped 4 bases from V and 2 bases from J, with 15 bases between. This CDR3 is CASSETGKGNYGYTF. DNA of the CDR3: TGCGCCAGCAGCGAAACAGGAAAAGGGAACTATGGCTACACCTTC.

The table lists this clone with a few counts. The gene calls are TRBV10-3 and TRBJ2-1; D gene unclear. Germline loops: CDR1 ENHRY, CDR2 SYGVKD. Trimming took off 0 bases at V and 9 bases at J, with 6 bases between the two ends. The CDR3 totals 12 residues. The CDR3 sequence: CAISESATEQFF. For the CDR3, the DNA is TGTGCCATCAGTGAGTCAGCGACTGAGCAGTTCTTC.

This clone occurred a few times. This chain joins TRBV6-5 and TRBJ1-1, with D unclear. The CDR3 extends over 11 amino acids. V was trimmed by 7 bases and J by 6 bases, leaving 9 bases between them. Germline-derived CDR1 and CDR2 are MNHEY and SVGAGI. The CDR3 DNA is TGTGCCAGCATTCGTGGTTCTGAAGCTTTCTTT. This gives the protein CASIRGSEAFF.

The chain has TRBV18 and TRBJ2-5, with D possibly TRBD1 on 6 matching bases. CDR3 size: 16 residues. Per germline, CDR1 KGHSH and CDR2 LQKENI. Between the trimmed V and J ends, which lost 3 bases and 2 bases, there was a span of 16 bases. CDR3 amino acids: CASSPWGRTDQETQYF. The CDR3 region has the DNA TGTGCCAGCTCACCGTGGGGGCGGACGGATCAAGAGACCCAGTACTTC. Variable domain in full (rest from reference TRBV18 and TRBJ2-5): NAGVMQNPRHLVRRRGQEARLRCSPMKGHSHVYWYRQLPEEGLKFMVYLQKENIIDESGMPKERFSAEFPKEGPSILRIQQVVRGDSAAYFCASSPWGRTDQETQYFGPGTRLLVL.

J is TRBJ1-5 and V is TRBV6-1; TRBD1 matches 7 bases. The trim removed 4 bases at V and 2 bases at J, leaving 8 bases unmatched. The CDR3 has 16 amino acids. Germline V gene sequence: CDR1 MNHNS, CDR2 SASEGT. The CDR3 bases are TGTGCCAGCAGTGTAACAGGGGCTAGCGGCAATCAGCCCCAGCATTTT. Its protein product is CASSVTGASGNQPQHF.

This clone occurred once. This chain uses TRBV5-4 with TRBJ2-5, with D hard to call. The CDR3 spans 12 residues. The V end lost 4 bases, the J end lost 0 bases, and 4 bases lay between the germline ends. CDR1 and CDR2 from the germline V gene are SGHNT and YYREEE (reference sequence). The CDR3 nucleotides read TGTGCCAGCAGCCCCAACCAAGAGACCCAGTACTTC. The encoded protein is CASSPNQETQYF.